The 27 T cell receptor beta chains presented below share a single source sample, sequenced in a study of cytomegalovirus exposure and HLA in healthy donors. PCR was performed using 60 Vbeta and 13 Jbeta primers. Sequenced by immunoSEQ multiplex PCR; TCRdb stores in-frame clones only, minus some. The profile shows 150,000 to 200,000 clones, about 80% of them singletons. Sequenced input: PBMCs. Receptors were obtained from a woman between 25 and 40 years old in good health and CMV-seronegative.

V usage is TRBV11-2 and J usage is TRBJ1-4; D is uncertain. The CDR3 is made up of 15 amino acids. V was clipped by 8 bases and J by 0 bases, with 13 bases between them. Germline CDR1 is SGHAT and CDR2 is FQNNGV. As DNA, the CDR3 is TGTGCCAGCTTGGGTGTTGGAGCAACTAATGAAAAACTGTTTTTT. Residues: CASLGVGATNEKLFF.

J is TRBJ2-3 and V is TRBV10-3; 7 positions match TRBD2. J was trimmed by 0 bases and V by 7 bases; bases with no gene match: 13. This CDR3 has 17 amino acids. Germline V CDR1 and CDR2: ENHRY, SYGVKD. The CDR3 DNA sequence: TGTGCCATCATGCGGGCTAGCGGAGGTGGTAGCACAGATACGCAGTATTTT. Its translation is CAIMRASGGGSTDTQYF.

This clone was seen a few times. The chain links TRBV11-3 to TRBJ2-2; possible D gene TRBD1, 5 bases. CDR1 is SGHNT, CDR2 YENEEA, per germline. Trimming pared 0 bases from V and 0 bases from J, leaving 5 bases between. This CDR3 is 15 amino acids long. Written as DNA, the CDR3 is TGTGCCAGCAGCTTAGACAGGGCGAACACCGGGGAGCTGTTTTTT. Translating gives CASSLDRANTGELFF.

The gene calls are TRBV7-9 and TRBJ2-7; maybe TRBD1 (6 bases). Looked up from germline, CDR1 is SEHNR and CDR2 is FQNEAQ (reference sequence). The CDR3 is made up of 15 amino acids. Trimming removed 5 bases at V and 6 bases at J, with 20 bases between. The CDR3 sequence: CASSPADSLMGEQYF. The CDR3 DNA sequence: TGTGCCAGCAGCCCCGCGGACAGCTTAATGGGCGAGCAGTACTTC.

The chain is built from TRBV11-2 and TRBJ1-3, with D perhaps TRBD1 (5 bases). V was trimmed by 6 bases and J by 0 bases, leaving 9 bases between them. From germline, CDR1 is SGHAT and CDR2 FQNNGV. The CDR3 has 14 residues. DNA for the CDR3: TGTGCCAGCAGGACAGCCAACTCTGGAAACACCATATATTTT. Translating gives CASRTANSGNTIYF.

The sample holds a few counts of this clone. The rearrangement links TRBV6-5 to TRBJ2-7; D gene uncertain. V was shortened by 11 bases and J by 2 bases, with 16 bases between the two germline ends. The CDR3 totals 13 residues. The germline V gene has CDR1 MNHEY and CDR2 SVGAGI. The DNA of the CDR3 is TGTGCCGCAGGTAACACAGACACCTACGAGCAGTACTTC. Protein product: CAAGNTDTYEQYF.

The chain employs TRBV5-5 and TRBJ1-2, with D possibly being TRBD1 (6 bases). Germline V CDR1 and CDR2: SGHKS, YYEKEE (reference sequence). The CDR3 consists of 14 residues. Trimming left V 1 base short and J 6 bases short, with 13 bases between. This CDR3 is CASSLSVGADGYTF. In nucleotides, the CDR3 is TGTGCCAGCAGCTTGTCAGTGGGGGCGGATGGCTACACCTTC.

A few counts support this clone. The V gene is TRBV7-2, the J gene TRBJ2-2; D is perhaps TRBD1 (8 bases). This CDR3 is built from 16 residues. CDR1 SGHTA and CDR2 FQGNSA come from the germline V gene. V was cut by 2 bases and J by 3 bases, with 13 bases left in between. The CDR3 DNA follows: TGTGCCAGCAGCTTAAGACAGGGGAGGGACACCGGGGAGCTGTTTTTT. As protein: CASSLRQGRDTGELFF.

The chain employs TRBV30 and TRBJ2-1; 16 bases are shared with TRBD2. CDR3 length: 16 residues. V was clipped by 2 bases and J by 9 bases; unmatched bases: 7. Per germline, CDR1 GTSNPN and CDR2 SVGIG (reference sequence). The CDR3 sequence is CAWSMGLAGGGSEQFF. For the CDR3, the DNA is TGTGCCTGGAGTATGGGACTAGCGGGAGGGGGAAGTGAGCAGTTCTTC.

This chain's CDR3 is CASSSPSSGRFYEQYF. For the CDR3, the DNA is TGTGCCAGCAGTTCCCCGTCTAGCGGGAGATTCTACGAGCAGTACTTC. The chain recombines TRBV28 with TRBJ2-7, with 10 bases identical to TRBD2. The germline gives CDR1 MDHEN, CDR2 SYDVKM. The CDR3 covers 16 residues. Trimming removed 4 bases from V and 3 bases from J; junction bases left unmatched: 9. The whole variable domain, filled in from reference TRBV28 and TRBJ2-7, reads DVKVTQSSRYLVKRTGEKVFLECVQDMDHENMFWYRQDPGLGLRLIYFSYDVKMKEKGDIPEGYSVSREKKERFSLILESASTNQTSMYLCASSSPSSGRFYEQYFGPGTRLTVT.

The gene calls are TRBV7-6 and TRBJ2-1; 10 bases match TRBD1. Germline CDR1 is SGHVS and CDR2 is FNYEAQ. This CDR3 region has 13 residues. V was pared by 6 bases and J by 8 bases, with 4 bases of the junction left unmatched. The CDR3 here is CASSWGQGYEQFF. The CDR3 DNA reads as TGTGCCAGCAGTTGGGGACAGGGGTATGAGCAGTTCTTC.

V and J are TRBV27 and TRBJ2-2; D might be TRBD2 (6 bases). V was cut by 4 bases and J by 4 bases, with 13 bases left in between. The CDR3 is 15 residues long. Germline-derived CDR1 and CDR2 are MNHEY and SMNVEV (reference sequence). CDR3 in amino acids: CASSSGTLSTGELFF. In DNA form, the CDR3 reads TGTGCCAGCAGTTCCGGGACTTTAAGCACCGGGGAGCTGTTTTTT.

The V call is TRBV9, the J call TRBJ2-7; D gene unclear. The CDR3 is 16 amino acids. The V gene lost 0 bases and the J gene lost 5 bases, with 18 bases spanning the gap. Germline loops: CDR1 SGDLS, CDR2 YYNGEE. Written as DNA, the CDR3 is TGTGCCAGCAGCGTAGCTACCCAGGCTCGGTTGAACGAGCAGTACTTC. The encoded protein is CASSVATQARLNEQYF.

This chain links TRBV30 with TRBJ2-2; 11 bases line up with TRBD1. Trimming cost V 3 bases and J 1 base; bases outside gene matches: 1. The CDR3 spans 15 residues. Per the germline V gene, CDR1 is GTSNPN and CDR2 is SVGIG (reference sequence). Here the CDR3 reads CAWRGQGGNTGELFF. Written as DNA, the CDR3 is TGTGCCTGGAGGGGACAGGGGGGGAACACCGGGGAGCTGTTTTTT.

As to this clone: A junction boundary mismatches the germline segment, possibly from a read error. The chain combines TRBV29-1 with TRBJ2-6, with a weak D call TRBD1 (5 bases). CDR3 length: 16 amino acids. Per the germline V gene, CDR1 is SQVTM and CDR2 is ANQGSEA. This CDR3 is CSVVSTEDSGANGLTF. The CDR3 nucleotides are TGCAGCGTTGTGTCGACAGAAGACTCTGGGGCCAACGGCCTGACTTTC.

The genes are TRBV9 and TRBJ2-5; D possibly corresponds to TRBD2 (6 bases). Looked up from germline, CDR1 is SGDLS and CDR2 is YYNGEE. With 0 bases removed from V and 4 bases from J, the gap between germline ends came to 13 bases. This CDR3 is built from 15 residues. The CDR3 DNA is TGTGCCAGCAGCGTAGATGAGGGAGCGGGAGAGACCCAGTACTTC. This sequence encodes CASSVDEGAGETQYF.

V is TRBV15 and J is TRBJ1-5; 9 bases are shared with TRBD1. CDR3 length: 19 amino acids. Germline CDR1 LNHNV, CDR2 YYDKDF (reference sequence). Trimming at V came to 5 bases and at J to 6 bases, leaving 20 bases not matched to a gene. This CDR3 reads CATSSDRGTGPFRVQPQHF. Written as DNA, the CDR3 is TGTGCCACCAGCTCAGACCGGGGGACAGGGCCGTTTCGAGTTCAGCCCCAGCATTTT. Supplemented by reference TRBV15 and TRBJ1-5, the full variable domain reads DAMVIQNPRYQVTQFGKPVTLSCSQTLNHNVMYWYQQKSSQAPKLLFHYYDKDFNNEADTPDNFQSRRPNTSFCFLDIRSPGLGDTAMYLCATSSDRGTGPFRVQPQHFGDGTRLSIL.

The rearrangement joins TRBV6-1 to TRBJ1-1; 8 nucleotides agree with TRBD1. Germline V gene sequence: CDR1 MNHNS, CDR2 SASEGT. The CDR3 is 14 residues long. The CDR3 DNA reads as TGTGTTTCGGACAGGGCGAATTTGAACACTGAAGCTTTCTTT. It codes for CVSDRANLNTEAFF.

The rearrangement uses TRBV4-1 and TRBJ2-5; D not certain. V dropped 6 bases and J dropped 0 bases, with 5 bases sitting between them. The CDR3 runs 12 residues. Germline V gene sequence: CDR1 MGHRA, CDR2 YSYEKL. This CDR3 reads CASRGYQETQYF. As DNA, the CDR3 is TGCGCCAGCAGGGGCTACCAAGAGACCCAGTACTTC.

V and J are TRBV7-8 and TRBJ2-7; 7 bases are a match to TRBD2. CDR1 is SGHVS, CDR2 FQNEAQ, per germline. Trimming removed 5 bases from V and 2 bases from J; junction bases left unmatched: 6. This CDR3 has 14 amino acids. CDR3 bases: TGTGCCAGCAGCGAGCAGGGAGGGCCCTACGAGCAGTACTTC. Translated: CASSEQGGPYEQYF.

This clone was detected a few times. The chain combines TRBV4-3 with TRBJ1-1; possible D gene TRBD1, 5 bases. With 1 base removed from V and 5 bases from J, the gap between germline ends came to 11 bases. The CDR3 is made up of 14 amino acids. Germline CDR1 LGHNA, CDR2 YSLEER. CDR3: CASSQGPGGTEAFF. CDR3 bases: TGCGCCAGCAGCCAAGGCCCCGGGGGGACTGAAGCTTTCTTT.

This sequence joins TRBV10-3 and TRBJ2-5; unclear D gene. Trimming left V 4 bases short and J 3 bases short, with 6 bases between. This CDR3 spans 12 amino acids. Germline CDR1 ENHRY, CDR2 SYGVKD. The chain's CDR3 is CAISATEETQYF. The CDR3, as DNA: TGTGCCATCAGTGCTACGGAAGAGACCCAGTACTTC.

The chain couples TRBV7-3 to TRBJ2-3; 7 bases fit TRBD2. CDR3 length: 15 residues. The trim removed 0 bases at V and 3 bases at J, leaving 3 bases unmatched. The germline CDR1 and CDR2 sequences are SGHTA and FQGTGA. CDR3 sequence (DNA): TGTGCCAGCAGCTTAACGGGAGGGCCTACAGATACGCAGTATTTT. This codes for CASSLTGGPTDTQYF.

There are a few counts of this clone. The V gene is TRBV5-6, the J gene TRBJ2-7; 9 bases are a match to TRBD1. V shed 4 bases, J shed 5 bases, and the junction held 13 bases outside the gene matches. CDR1 is SGHDT and CDR2 is YYEEEE in the germline V gene. The CDR3 loop spans 16 amino acids. In DNA form, the CDR3 reads TGTGCCAGCAGCCGAGCTTATTACAGGGGGCAGGACGAGCAGTACTTC. It is translated as CASSRAYYRGQDEQYF.

This clone was seen a single time. This chain joins TRBV5-1 and TRBJ1-6, with a tentative D call TRBD1 (5 bases). Trimming stripped 2 bases from V and 10 bases from J, with 16 bases between. CDR1 is SGHRS and CDR2 is YFSETQ in the germline V gene. This CDR3 contains 15 residues. CDR3 amino acids: CASSFDSSIGSPLHF. CDR3 in DNA: TGCGCCAGCAGCTTTGACAGCTCAATAGGATCACCCCTCCACTTT. The whole variable domain, filled in from reference TRBV5-1 and TRBJ1-6, reads KAGVTQTPRYLIKTRGQQVTLSCSPISGHRSVSWYQQTPGQGLQFLFEYFSETQRNKGNFPGRFSGRQFSNSRSEMNVSTLELGDSALYLCASSFDSSIGSPLHFGNGTRLTVT.

The rearrangement joins TRBV15 to TRBJ2-3; 7 bases are a match to TRBD2. The CDR3 covers 17 residues. After removal of 1 base from V and 2 bases from J, the junction contained 9 bases not matched to a gene. CDR1 and CDR2 (germline): LNHNV, YYDKDF (reference sequence). The CDR3 reads CATSRGGAGVTTDTQYF. The CDR3 bases are TGTGCCACCAGCAGAGGAGGGGCGGGGGTCACCACAGATACGCAGTATTTT.

The chain carries TRBV27 and TRBJ2-1; D is possibly TRBD2 (6 bases). Trimming left V 4 bases short and J 4 bases short, with 11 bases between. Germline V CDR1 and CDR2: MNHEY, SMNVEV (reference sequence). This CDR3 is 14 amino acids long. CDR3 in DNA: TGTGCCAGCAGTTCGGGGACTCGGTACAATGAGCAGTTCTTC. This translates into CASSSGTRYNEQFF.